This T cell receptor beta chain originates from a study of blood T cell repertoires in COVID-19. Study at large: The analysed material was cDNA or gDNA that came from T cells, B-cell-depleted T cells, or PBMCs.

Original handling: From reference gene primer amplification, estimates of nucleated cell counts were derived. Profiling relied on immunoSEQ multiplex PCR, and the TCRdb table lists in-frame clones only, not all of them. V and J calls plus clone size are reproduced from that table; the DNA served to infer D and trimming. The table shows approximately 140,000 clones, with less than 90% occurring only once. There are 15 residues in the CDR3. J was trimmed by 7 bases and V by 4 bases; bases with no gene match: 7. CDR1 is LGHNA, CDR2 YNFKEQ, per germline. Self-reported history from a screening survey and questionnaire set each donor's cohort. Two negative PCRs, clearance, or symptom resolution characterized the recovered Cohort 3 donors.

The genes are TRBV4-2 and TRBJ1-6; 7 nucleotides line up with TRBD1. The sequenced sample was PBMCs or T cells enriched from blood (not recorded which). This receptor was obtained from a woman aged 50 to 60 who had recovered from COVID-19. CDR3 sequence (DNA): TGTGCCAGCAGCCCCAGGGGGGCTTGGAATTCACCCCTCCACTTT. As protein: CASSPRGAWNSPLHF.